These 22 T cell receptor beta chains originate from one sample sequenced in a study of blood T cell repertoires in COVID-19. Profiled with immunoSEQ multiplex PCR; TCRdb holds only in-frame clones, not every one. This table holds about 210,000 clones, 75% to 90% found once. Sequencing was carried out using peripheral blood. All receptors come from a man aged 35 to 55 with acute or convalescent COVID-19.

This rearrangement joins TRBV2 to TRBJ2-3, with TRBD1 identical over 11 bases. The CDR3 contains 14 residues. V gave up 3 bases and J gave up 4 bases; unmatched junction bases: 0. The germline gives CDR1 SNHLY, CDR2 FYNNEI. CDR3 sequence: CASSEGQGADTQYF. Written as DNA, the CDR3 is TGTGCCAGCAGTGAGGGACAGGGGGCAGATACGCAGTATTTT.

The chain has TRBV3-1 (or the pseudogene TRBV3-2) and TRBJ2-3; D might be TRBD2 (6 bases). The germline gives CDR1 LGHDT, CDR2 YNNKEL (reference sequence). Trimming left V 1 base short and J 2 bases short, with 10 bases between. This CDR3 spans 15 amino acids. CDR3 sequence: CASSQATSFTDTQYF. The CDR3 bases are TGTGCCAGCAGCCAAGCGACTAGTTTCACAGATACGCAGTATTTT.

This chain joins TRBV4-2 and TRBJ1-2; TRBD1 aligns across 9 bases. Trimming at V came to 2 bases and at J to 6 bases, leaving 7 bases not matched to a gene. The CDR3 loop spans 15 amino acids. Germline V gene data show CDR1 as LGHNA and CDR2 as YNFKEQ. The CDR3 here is CASSQPRTGEDGYTF. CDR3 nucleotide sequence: TGTGCCAGCAGCCAACCCAGGACAGGGGAGGATGGCTACACCTTC.

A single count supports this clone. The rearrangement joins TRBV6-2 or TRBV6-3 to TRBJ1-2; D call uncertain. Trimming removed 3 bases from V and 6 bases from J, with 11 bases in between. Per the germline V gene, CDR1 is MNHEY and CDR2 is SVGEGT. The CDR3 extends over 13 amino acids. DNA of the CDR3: TGTGCCAGCAGTTATGCGGCGGTCAATGGCTACACCTTC. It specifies CASSYAAVNGYTF.

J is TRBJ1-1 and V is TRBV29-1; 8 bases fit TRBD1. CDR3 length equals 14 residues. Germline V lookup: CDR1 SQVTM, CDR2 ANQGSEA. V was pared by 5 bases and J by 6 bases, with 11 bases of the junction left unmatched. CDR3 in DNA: TGCAGCGTTATGGCGGCAGGGGGCGAATCTGAAGCTTTCTTT. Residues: CSVMAAGGESEAFF.

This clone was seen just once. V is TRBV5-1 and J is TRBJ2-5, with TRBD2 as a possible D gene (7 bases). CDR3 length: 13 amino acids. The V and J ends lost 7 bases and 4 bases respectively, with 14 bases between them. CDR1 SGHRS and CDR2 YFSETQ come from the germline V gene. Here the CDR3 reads CASHRGAVETQYF. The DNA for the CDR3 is TGCGCCAGCCATCGGGGGGCCGTAGAGACCCAGTACTTC.

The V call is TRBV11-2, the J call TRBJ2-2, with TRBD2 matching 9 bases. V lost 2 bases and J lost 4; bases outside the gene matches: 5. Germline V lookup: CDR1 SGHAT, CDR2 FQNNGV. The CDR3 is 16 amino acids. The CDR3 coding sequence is TGTGCCAGCAGCTTACATCTAGCGGGGATCACCGGGGAGCTGTTTTTT. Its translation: CASSLHLAGITGELFF.

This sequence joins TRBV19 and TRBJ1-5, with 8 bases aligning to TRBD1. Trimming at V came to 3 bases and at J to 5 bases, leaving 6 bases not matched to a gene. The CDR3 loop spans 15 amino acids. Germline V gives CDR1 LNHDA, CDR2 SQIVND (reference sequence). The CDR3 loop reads CASSIWTGNDQPQHF. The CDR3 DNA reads TGTGCCAGTAGTATCTGGACAGGGAACGATCAGCCCCAGCATTTT. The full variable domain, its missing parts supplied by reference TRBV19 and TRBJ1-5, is DGGITQSPKYLFRKEGQNVTLSCEQNLNHDAMYWYRQDPGQGLRLIYYSQIVNDFQKGDIAEGYSVSREKKESFPLTVTSAQKNPTAFYLCASSIWTGNDQPQHFGDGTRLSIL.

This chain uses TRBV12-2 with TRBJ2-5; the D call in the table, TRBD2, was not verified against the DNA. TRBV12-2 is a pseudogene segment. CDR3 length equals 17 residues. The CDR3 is CASRLAQGLADGETQYF. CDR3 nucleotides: TGTGCAAGTCGCTTAGCCCAGGGACTAGCGGACGGAGAGACCCAGTACTTC.

CDR3 region: CASSRSRGKVYQPQHF. CDR3 sequence (DNA): TGTGCCAGCAGCCGGTCTAGGGGAAAAGTTTATCAGCCCCAGCATTTT. The genes are TRBV21-1 and TRBJ1-5; the table gives TRBD1 as D, unverified against the DNA. TRBV21-1 represents a pseudogene. The CDR3 consists of 16 residues.

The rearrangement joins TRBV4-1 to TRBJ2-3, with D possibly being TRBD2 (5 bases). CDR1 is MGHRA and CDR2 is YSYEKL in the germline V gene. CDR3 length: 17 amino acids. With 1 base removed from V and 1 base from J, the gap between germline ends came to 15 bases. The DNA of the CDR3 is TGCGCCAGCAGCCAAGGGGTGGCGGGTTTGGGCACAGATACGCAGTATTTT. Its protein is CASSQGVAGLGTDTQYF.

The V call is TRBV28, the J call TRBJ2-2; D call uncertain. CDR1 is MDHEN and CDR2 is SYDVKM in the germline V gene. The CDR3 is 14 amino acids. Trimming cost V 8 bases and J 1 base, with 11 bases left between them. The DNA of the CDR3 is TGTGCCAGCTGTGTACAGAGGAACACCGGGGAGCTGTTTTTT. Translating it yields CASCVQRNTGELFF.

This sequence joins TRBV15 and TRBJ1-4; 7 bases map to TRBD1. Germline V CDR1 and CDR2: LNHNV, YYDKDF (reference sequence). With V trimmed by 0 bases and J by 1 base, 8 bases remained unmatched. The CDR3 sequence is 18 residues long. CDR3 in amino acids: CATSRDPHRGGTNEKLFF. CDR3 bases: TGTGCCACCAGCAGAGATCCCCACAGGGGAGGAACTAATGAAAAACTGTTTTTT.

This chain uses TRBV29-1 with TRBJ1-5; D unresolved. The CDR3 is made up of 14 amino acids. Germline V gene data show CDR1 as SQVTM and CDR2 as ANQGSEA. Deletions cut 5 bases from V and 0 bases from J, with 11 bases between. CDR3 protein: CSVILLDSNQPQHF. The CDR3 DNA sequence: TGCAGCGTTATCCTACTAGATAGCAATCAGCCCCAGCATTTT.

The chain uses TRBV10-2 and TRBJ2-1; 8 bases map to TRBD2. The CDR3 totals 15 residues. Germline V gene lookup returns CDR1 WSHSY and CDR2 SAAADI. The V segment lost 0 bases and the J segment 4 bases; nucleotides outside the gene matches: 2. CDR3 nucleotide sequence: TGCGCCAGCAGTGAGTCAGCGGGGGAGTACAATGAGCAGTTCTTC. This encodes CASSESAGEYNEQFF.

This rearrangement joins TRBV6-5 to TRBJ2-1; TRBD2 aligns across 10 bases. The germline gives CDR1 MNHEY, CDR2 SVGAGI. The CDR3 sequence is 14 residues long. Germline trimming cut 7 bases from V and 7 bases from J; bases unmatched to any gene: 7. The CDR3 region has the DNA TGTGCCAGCATTCCTAGCGGGGGACAAAATGAGCAGTTCTTC. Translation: CASIPSGGQNEQFF.

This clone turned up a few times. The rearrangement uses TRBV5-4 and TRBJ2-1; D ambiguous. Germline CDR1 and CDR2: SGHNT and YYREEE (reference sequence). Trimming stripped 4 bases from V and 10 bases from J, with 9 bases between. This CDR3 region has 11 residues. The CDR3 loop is CASSGEVEQFF. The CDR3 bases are TGTGCCAGCAGCGGAGAGGTCGAGCAGTTCTTC.

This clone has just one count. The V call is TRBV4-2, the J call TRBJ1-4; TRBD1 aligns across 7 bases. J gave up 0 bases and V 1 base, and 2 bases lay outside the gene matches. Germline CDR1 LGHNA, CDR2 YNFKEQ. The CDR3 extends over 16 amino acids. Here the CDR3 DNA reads TGTGCCAGCAGCCAAGCTACAGGGGCAACTAATGAAAAACTGTTTTTT. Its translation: CASSQATGATNEKLFF.

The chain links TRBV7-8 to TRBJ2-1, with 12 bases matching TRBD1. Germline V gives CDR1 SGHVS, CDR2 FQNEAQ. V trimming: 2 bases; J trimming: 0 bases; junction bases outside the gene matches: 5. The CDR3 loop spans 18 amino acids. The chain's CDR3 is CASSLRDRGLSSYNEQFF. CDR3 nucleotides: TGTGCCAGCAGCTTACGGGACAGGGGGCTTAGCTCCTACAATGAGCAGTTCTTC.

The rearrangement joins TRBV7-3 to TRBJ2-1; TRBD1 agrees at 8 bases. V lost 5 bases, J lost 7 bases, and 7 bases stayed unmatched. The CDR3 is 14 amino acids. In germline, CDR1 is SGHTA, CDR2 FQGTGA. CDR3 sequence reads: CASSAGQGLNEQFF. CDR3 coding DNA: TGTGCCAGCAGCGCAGGACAGGGCCTAAATGAGCAGTTCTTC.

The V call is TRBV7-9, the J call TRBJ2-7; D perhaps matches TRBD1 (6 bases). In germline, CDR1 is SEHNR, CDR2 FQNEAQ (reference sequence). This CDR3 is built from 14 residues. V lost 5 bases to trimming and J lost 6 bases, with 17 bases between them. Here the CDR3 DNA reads TGTGCCAGCAGCACCGACAGGATTCAGGGCGAGCAGTACTTC. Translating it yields CASSTDRIQGEQYF.

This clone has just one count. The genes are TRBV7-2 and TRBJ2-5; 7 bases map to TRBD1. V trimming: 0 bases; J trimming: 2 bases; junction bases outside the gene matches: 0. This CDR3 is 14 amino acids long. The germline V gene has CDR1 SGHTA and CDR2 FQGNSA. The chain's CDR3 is CASSLAGQQETQYF. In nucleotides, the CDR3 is TGTGCCAGCAGCTTAGCGGGACAGCAAGAGACCCAGTACTTC.